Below, 19 T cell receptor beta chains from the same sample are listed, as sequenced in a study of T cells in Graves' hyperthyroidism and ophthalmopathy. Amplification yielded TCR beta CDR3 regions, with RNA transcripts as the source. HTBI primers drove first-round RT-PCR of the TCR CDR3. TCRdb reprocessed the multiplex PCR reads via MiXCR and lists one record per CDR3 protein. The sample has 500,000 to 650,000 distinct CDR3 sequences, around 43% seen once. The source material was peripheral blood or thyroid tissue (not recorded which). These TCRs come from an adult woman with Graves' disease, either hyperthyroidism or ophthalmopathy (not recorded which).

V usage is TRBV7-2 and J usage is TRBJ2-3, with D unclear. V gave up 8 bases and J gave up 0 bases, with 9 bases separating them. Per germline, CDR1 SGHTA and CDR2 FQGNSA. The CDR3 extends over 13 amino acids. CDR3 protein: CASARASTDTQYF. Here the CDR3 DNA reads TGTGCCAGCGCAAGGGCGAGCACAGATACGCAGTATTTT.

The gene calls are TRBV4-1 and TRBJ2-5; D is possibly TRBD1 (5 bases). V was pared by 1 base and J by 9 bases, with 18 bases between. Germline V gives CDR1 MGHRA, CDR2 YSYEKL. The CDR3 is 15 amino acids. The CDR3, as DNA: TGCGCCAGCAGCCAAGTAAGGGGATACGGTCAGCCCCAGTACTTC. Amino acids: CASSQVRGYGQPQYF.

About this clonotype itself: Sequence at one end of the junction differs from germline and may be a read error. The V and J genes are TRBV10-3 and TRBJ1-1; D remains unclear. The CDR3 sequence is 12 residues long. The V gene's germline CDR1 is ENHRY and CDR2 SYGVKD. As DNA, the CDR3 is TGTGCCATCAGTGAGTCGCTGTCTGAAGCTTCCTTT. Encoded protein: CAISESLSEASF.

V is TRBV20-1 and J is TRBJ2-6, with 12 bases lining up with TRBD1. The CDR3 length is 17 residues. Germline V gene lookup returns CDR1 DFQATT and CDR2 SNEGSKA (reference sequence). The junction had 6 bases not matched to a gene; V was cut back by 5 bases and J by 1 base. The CDR3 is CSAQGQGAVSGANVLTF. The CDR3 nucleotides are TGCAGTGCTCAGGGACAGGGGGCGGTGTCTGGGGCCAACGTCCTGACTTTC.

This clonotype has a count of ten or more. The chain is built from TRBV2 and TRBJ1-1; no clear D. The CDR3 totals 15 residues. With 1 base removed from V and 0 bases from J, the gap between germline ends came to 9 bases. The germline V gene has CDR1 SNHLY and CDR2 FYNNEI. The CDR3 sequence: CASSEEGVMNTEAFF. In DNA form, the CDR3 reads TGTGCCAGCAGTGAAGAGGGTGTCATGAACACTGAAGCTTTCTTT.

As for this clonotype: Being one base from a much bigger clone, this may be a read error. The rearrangement joins TRBV6-1 to TRBJ1-2, with D possibly being TRBD1 (5 bases). This CDR3 is built from 13 residues. V gave up 7 bases and J gave up 5 bases, with 14 bases separating them. From germline, CDR1 is MNHNS and CDR2 SASEGT. The DNA for the CDR3 is TGTGCCAGCATTCGGGACCACTTTTATGGCTACACCTTC. As protein: CASIRDHFYGYTF.

This clonotype was detected a few times. The chain links TRBV6-2 or TRBV6-3 to TRBJ1-6; D might be TRBD1 (5 bases). This CDR3 contains 16 residues. Trimming shortened V by 6 bases and J by 7 bases, and 19 bases separated the two germline ends. Germline V gene sequence: CDR1 MNHEY, CDR2 SVGEGT. The CDR3 reads CASSLRAGNGNSPLHF. In nucleotides, the CDR3 is TGTGCCAGCAGCCTCCGGGCAGGGAATGGGAATTCACCCCTCCACTTT.

The sample holds many counts of this clonotype. This chain uses TRBV2 with TRBJ2-5, with 9 bases lining up with TRBD2. The CDR3 is 17 amino acids. Germline values: CDR1 SNHLY, CDR2 FYNNEI. After removal of 5 bases from V and 1 base from J, the junction contained 11 bases not matched to a gene. CDR3 amino acids: CASSRGLAEAGQETQYF. The CDR3 nucleotides read TGTGCCAGCAGTCGGGGACTAGCCGAGGCAGGCCAAGAGACCCAGTACTTC.

The rearrangement links TRBV19 to TRBJ1-5; D unclear. V was clipped by 1 base and J by 7 bases, with 14 bases between them. Germline V gene lookup returns CDR1 LNHDA and CDR2 SQIVND (reference sequence). The CDR3 has 15 residues. The CDR3 DNA is TGTGCCAGTAGTATAGGCGCTTCCACGCGACAGCCCCAGCATTTT. This encodes CASSIGASTRQPQHF.

Only a few counts were recorded for this clonotype. V is TRBV6-1 and J is TRBJ1-2; D gene unclear. Germline values: CDR1 MNHNS, CDR2 SASEGT. This CDR3 has 13 amino acids. V gave up 6 bases and J gave up 4 bases, with 12 bases separating them. CDR3 amino acids: CASSYEATYGYTF. The DNA of the CDR3 is TGTGCCAGCAGCTACGAGGCTACCTATGGCTACACCTTC.

The chain employs TRBV19 and TRBJ2-5, with a tentative D call TRBD1 (5 bases). V was clipped by 6 bases and J by 2 bases, with 10 bases between them. Germline-derived CDR1 and CDR2 are LNHDA and SQIVND (reference sequence). The CDR3 runs to 13 residues. The CDR3 sequence: CASRNTGQETQYF. CDR3 in DNA: TGTGCCAGTAGGAACACAGGACAAGAGACCCAGTACTTC.

This rearrangement joins TRBV7-2 to TRBJ1-1, with 7 bases aligning to TRBD1. Germline V gene lookup returns CDR1 SGHTA and CDR2 FQGNSA. Unmatched junction bases numbered 8, after V lost 1 base and J lost 9 bases. CDR3 length equals 14 residues. In nucleotides, the CDR3 is TGTGCCAGCAGCTTAGGTCGACAGGGAAATAAAGCTTTCTTT. It translates to CASSLGRQGNKAFF.

This chain links TRBV10-3 with TRBJ2-5; D possibly corresponds to TRBD2 (5 bases). Trimming pared 6 bases from V and 7 bases from J, leaving 9 bases between. The CDR3 has 11 amino acids. The germline V gene encodes CDR1 ENHRY and CDR2 SYGVKD. The CDR3 coding sequence is TGTGCCATCAGGGGAGAGGCGACCCAGTACTTC. Its protein is CAIRGEATQYF.

This clonotype has only one observation. The V gene is TRBV5-1, the J gene TRBJ2-7; D uncertain. Germline V gene lookup returns CDR1 SGHRS and CDR2 YFSETQ. The V end was cut by 0 bases, the J end by 3 bases, with 7 bases between. The CDR3 totals 13 residues. CDR3 coding DNA: TGCGCCAGCAGCTTGGAAATACTCTACGAGCAGTACTTC. This translates into CASSLEILYEQYF.

This clonotype came up many times. The chain uses TRBV12-3 or TRBV12-4 and TRBJ1-2; weak D call: TRBD1 (6 bases). There are 13 residues in the CDR3. Trimming took off 5 bases at V and 8 bases at J, with 15 bases between the two ends. DNA for the CDR3: TGTGCCAGCAGTCCCAGGACAGCGTGGGGCTACACCTTC. Translated, it gives CASSPRTAWGYTF.

This clonotype appeared many times. This chain connects TRBV12-3 or TRBV12-4 to TRBJ1-5; D gene uncertain. V was clipped by 5 bases and J by 2 bases, with 16 bases between them. The CDR3 contains 16 residues. CDR3: CASSPPLDIGNQPQHF. In DNA form, the CDR3 reads TGTGCCAGCAGTCCCCCCCTCGACATTGGCAATCAGCCCCAGCATTTT.

This clonotype was observed many times. The chain is built from TRBV5-1 and TRBJ2-7, with 7 nucleotides matching TRBD1. Germline V gene sequence: CDR1 SGHRS, CDR2 YFSETQ. The CDR3 covers 14 residues. V shed 0 bases, J shed 2 bases, and the junction held 2 bases outside the gene matches. CDR3 sequence reads: CASSLVGGPYEQYF. Here the CDR3 DNA reads TGCGCCAGCAGCTTGGTAGGGGGCCCCTACGAGCAGTACTTC.

This clonotype came up many times. The chain links TRBV29-1 to TRBJ2-5, with D possibly being TRBD2 (6 bases). CDR1 is SQVTM and CDR2 is ANQGSEA in the germline V gene. Trimming left V 7 bases short and J 0 bases short, with 15 bases between. CDR3 size: 14 residues. CDR3 nucleotide sequence: TGCAGCGCTTCGGAGGGCACCTACCAAGAGACCCAGTACTTC. Amino acid sequence: CSASEGTYQETQYF. The full variable domain, in which reference TRBV29-1 and TRBJ2-5 provide the parts outside the CDR3, is SAVISQKPSRDICQRGTSLTIQCQVDSQVTMMFWYRQQPGQSLTLIATANQGSEATYESGFVIDKFPISRPNLTFSTLTVSNMSPEDSSIYLCSASEGTYQETQYFGPGTRLLVL.

This clonotype has just one count. This chain links TRBV11-2 with TRBJ1-6; 7 positions match TRBD1. This CDR3 region has 15 residues. J was trimmed by 4 bases and V by 4 bases; bases with no gene match: 4. Per the germline V gene, CDR1 is SGHAT and CDR2 is FQNNGV. In DNA, the CDR3 is TGTGCCAGCAGCTACCGGGACAGTTATAATTCACCCCTCCACTTT. Protein: CASSYRDSYNSPLHF. The full variable domain, in which reference TRBV11-2 and TRBJ1-6 provide the parts outside the CDR3, is EAGVAQSPRYKIIEKRQSVAFWCNPISGHATLYWYQQILGQGPKLLIQFQNNGVVDDSQLPKDRFSAERLKGVDSTLKIQPAKLEDSAVYLCASSYRDSYNSPLHFGNGTRLTVT.